The T cell receptor (beta chain) under discussion was sequenced for a study of cytomegalovirus exposure and HLA in healthy donors. Broader study findings: Most TCR sequences showed up rarely, but some public TCRs showed up in many donors. What a later analysis reportedly showed was that an Asian-associated ancestry cluster had fewer N-insertions than the approximately 670-donor mean.

With respect to this clone: Its antigen is still unknown.

The CDR3 contains 14 residues. The germline CDR1 and CDR2 sequences are GTSNPN and SVGIG (reference sequence). V was trimmed by 0 bases and J by 7 bases, leaving 13 bases between them. The primer mix had 60 Vbeta and 13 Jbeta primers. Sequenced by immunoSEQ multiplex PCR; TCRdb stores in-frame clones only, minus some. Among approximately 89,000 clones, 62% were seen once, and the ten largest hold over 5%. This receptor was taken from a woman aged 25 to 39 in good health and CMV-seropositive. This chain links TRBV30 with TRBJ2-1; the D gene is possibly TRBD2 (5 bases). Sequencing was done on a sample of PBMCs. CDR3 in DNA: TGTGCCTGGAGTGTTGGTCTAGCCAGGAATGAGCAGTTCTTC. The encoded protein is CAWSVGLARNEQFF.